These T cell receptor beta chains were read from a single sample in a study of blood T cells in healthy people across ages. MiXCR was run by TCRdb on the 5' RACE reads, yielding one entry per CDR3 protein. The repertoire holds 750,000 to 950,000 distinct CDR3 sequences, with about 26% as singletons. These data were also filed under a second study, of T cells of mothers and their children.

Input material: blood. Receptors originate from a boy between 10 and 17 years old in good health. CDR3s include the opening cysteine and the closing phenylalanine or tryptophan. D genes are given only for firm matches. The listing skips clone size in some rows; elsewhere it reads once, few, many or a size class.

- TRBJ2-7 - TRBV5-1 CASSLVWSDEQYF TGCGCCAGCAGCTTGGTTTGGTCCGACGAGCAGTACTTC
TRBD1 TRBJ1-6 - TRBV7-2 CASSPRTGRNSPLHF TGTGCCAGCAGCCCCCGGACAGGTCGTAATTCACCCCTCCACTTT
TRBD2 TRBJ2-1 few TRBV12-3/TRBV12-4 CASRNSGGVNEQFF TGTGCCAGCAGAAATAGCGGGGGGGTCAATGAGCAGTTCTTC
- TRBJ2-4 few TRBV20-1 CSADGKNIQYF TGCAGTGCAGACGGCAAAAACATTCAGTACTTC
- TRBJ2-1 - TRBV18 CASSPRTLEDEQFF TGTGCCAGCTCACCCCGGACCCTTGAGGATGAGCAGTTCTTC
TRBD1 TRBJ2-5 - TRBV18 CASSPRETGAQETQYF TGTGCCAGCTCACCTAGGGAGACAGGGGCCCAAGAGACCCAGTACTTC
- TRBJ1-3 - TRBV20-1 CSARREGDTIYF TGCAGTGCCAGAAGGGAAGGGGACACCATATATTTT
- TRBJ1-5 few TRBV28 CASSFWQGGSQPQHF TGTGCCAGCAGTTTTTGGCAGGGTGGCAGTCAGCCCCAGCATTTT
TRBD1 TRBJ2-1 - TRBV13 CASSARQGEINEQFF TGTGCCAGCAGCGCGAGACAGGGGGAAATCAATGAGCAGTTCTTC
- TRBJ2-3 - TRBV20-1 CSGNRDQSTDTQYF TGCAGTGGGAACCGGGACCAGAGCACAGATACGCAGTATTTT
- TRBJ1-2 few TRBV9 CASSPVGRANYGYTF TGTGCCAGCAGCCCCGTTGGCAGGGCTAACTATGGCTACACCTTC
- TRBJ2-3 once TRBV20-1 CSATNRDSRTDTQYF TGCAGTGCTACTAACCGGGACTCTCGTACAGATACGCAGTATTTT
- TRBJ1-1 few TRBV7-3 CASSPGWDTEAFF TGTGCCAGCAGTCCCGGCTGGGACACTGAAGCTTTCTTT
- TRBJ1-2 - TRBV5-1 CASSFQEIAYGYTF TGCGCCAGCAGCTTTCAGGAGATCGCCTATGGCTACACCTTC
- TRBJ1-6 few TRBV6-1 CASSVVSSYNSPLHF TGTGCCAGCAGCGTGGTGAGCTCCTATAATTCACCCCTCCACTTT
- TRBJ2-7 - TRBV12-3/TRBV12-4 CASSFGLLSYEQYF TGTGCCAGCAGTTTCGGACTGCTCTCCTACGAGCAGTACTTC
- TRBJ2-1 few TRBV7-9 CASSLVLGGALSSYNEQFF TGTGCCAGCAGCTTAGTCCTTGGGGGGGCCCTGAGCTCCTACAATGAGCAGTTCTTC
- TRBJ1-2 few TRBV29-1 CSVDTANYGYTF TGCAGCGTTGACACAGCTAACTATGGCTACACCTTC
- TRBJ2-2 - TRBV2 CASKKGEEEPGELFF TGTGCCAGCAAGAAAGGGGAGGAGGAACCCGGGGAGCTGTTTTTT
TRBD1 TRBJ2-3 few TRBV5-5 CASSTRSTGANTDTQYF TGTGCCAGCAGCACCCGGTCGACAGGGGCGAACACAGATACGCAGTATTTT
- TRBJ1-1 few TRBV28 CASSLSQGGDTEAFF TGTGCCAGCAGTTTATCTCAGGGAGGGGACACTGAAGCTTTCTTT
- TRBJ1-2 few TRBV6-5 CASKQRVQGYGYTF TGTGCCAGCAAACAGCGAGTGCAGGGTTATGGCTACACCTTC
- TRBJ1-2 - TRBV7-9 CASSLPTGGYGYTF TGTGCCAGCAGCTTACCGACCGGGGGCTATGGCTACACCTTC
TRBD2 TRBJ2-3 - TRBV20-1 CSAGGGAINLDTQYF TGCAGTGCTGGCGGGGGGGCAATAAACCTAGATACGCAGTATTTT
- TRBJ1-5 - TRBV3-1 CASSQEGSPSNQPQHF TGTGCCAGCAGCCAAGAAGGCAGCCCTAGCAATCAGCCCCAGCATTTT
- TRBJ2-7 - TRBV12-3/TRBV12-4 CASRPAGVYEQYF TGTGCCAGCAGACCAGCAGGTGTCTACGAGCAGTACTTC